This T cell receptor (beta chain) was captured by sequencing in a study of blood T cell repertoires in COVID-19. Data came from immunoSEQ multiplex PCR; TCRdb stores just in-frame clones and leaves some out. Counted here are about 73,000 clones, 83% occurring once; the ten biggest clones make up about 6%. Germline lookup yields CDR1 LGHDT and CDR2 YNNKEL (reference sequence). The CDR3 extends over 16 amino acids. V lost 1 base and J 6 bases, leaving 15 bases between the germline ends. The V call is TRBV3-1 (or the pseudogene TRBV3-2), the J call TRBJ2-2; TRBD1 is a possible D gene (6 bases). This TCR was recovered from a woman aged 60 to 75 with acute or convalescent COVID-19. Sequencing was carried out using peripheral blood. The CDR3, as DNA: TGTGCCAGCAGCCAAGGCCCAGGGGTGATGGCCGGGGAGCTGTTTTTT. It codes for CASSQGPGVMAGELFF.